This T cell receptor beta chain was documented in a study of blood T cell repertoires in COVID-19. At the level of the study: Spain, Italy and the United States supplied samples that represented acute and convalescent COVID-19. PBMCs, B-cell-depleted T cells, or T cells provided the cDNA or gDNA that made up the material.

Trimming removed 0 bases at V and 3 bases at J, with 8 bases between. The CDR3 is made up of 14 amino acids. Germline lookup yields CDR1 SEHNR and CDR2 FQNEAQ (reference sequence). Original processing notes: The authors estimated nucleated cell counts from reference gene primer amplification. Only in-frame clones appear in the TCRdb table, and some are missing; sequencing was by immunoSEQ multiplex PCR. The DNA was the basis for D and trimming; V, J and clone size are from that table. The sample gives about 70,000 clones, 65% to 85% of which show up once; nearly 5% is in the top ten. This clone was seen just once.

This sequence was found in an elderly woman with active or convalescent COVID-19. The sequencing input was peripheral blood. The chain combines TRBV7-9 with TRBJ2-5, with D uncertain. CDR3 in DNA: TGTGCCAGCAGCTTAGCGCTAGGCAAAGAGACCCAGTACTTC. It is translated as CASSLALGKETQYF.